This TCR beta chain was observed in a study of patients and donors after allogeneic stem cell transplantation. TCRdb re-derived calls from the RT-PCR reads in MiXCR, one entry per CDR3 protein. The data contain roughly 880,000 distinct CDR3 sequences, approximately 18% of them singletons. The germline V gene encodes CDR1 DFQATT and CDR2 SNEGSKA (reference sequence). The CDR3 sequence is 14 residues long. J gave up 3 bases and V 6 bases, and 6 bases lay outside the gene matches. The sample taken for sequencing was blood, either unsorted or a sorted T cell fraction (not recorded which). The V gene is TRBV20-1, the J gene TRBJ2-7; TRBD2 matches at 12 bases. The TCR comes from a human donor who was either an allogeneic HSCT recipient or a stem cell or donor lymphocyte infusion donor (not recorded which). It is not recorded whose cells these are; they may come from a transplant donor. The CDR3 DNA reads as TGCAGTGCCCTGGGACTAGCGGGTGACTACGAGCAGTACTTC. Encoded protein: CSALGLAGDYEQYF.